The 32 T cell receptor beta chains reported below all come from one sample, sequenced in a study of response to subunit inactivated influenza vaccine. In TCRdb, the RT-PCR reads were re-called with MiXCR into one record per CDR3 protein. This sample carries more than 600,000 distinct CDR3 sequences, about 18% of them seen once, and the ten largest clones take 11%. Source: PBMCs from blood, taken less than 6 days after vaccination. The receptors originated from a man between 45 and 60 years old who received an inactivated influenza vaccine.

This clonotype was detected a few times. The chain combines TRBV7-9 with TRBJ2-3, with D hard to call. Germline V gene data show CDR1 as SEHNR and CDR2 as FQNEAQ (reference sequence). The CDR3 totals 14 residues. V dropped 1 base and J dropped 5 bases, with 10 bases sitting between them. CDR3 amino acids: CASSLDPSVDTQYF. The CDR3 nucleotides are TGTGCCAGCAGCTTAGACCCGTCGGTAGATACGCAGTATTTT.

The table lists this clonotype with many counts. J is TRBJ2-7 and V is TRBV2; TRBD1 matches at 7 bases. Germline CDR1 and CDR2: SNHLY and FYNNEI. The CDR3 runs to 14 residues. V lost 9 bases and J lost 3; bases outside the gene matches: 11. DNA for the CDR3: TGTGCCAGTTTATTCGGGACAGACCACTACGAGCAGTACTTC. Protein sequence: CASLFGTDHYEQYF. Together with reference TRBV2 and TRBJ2-7, the CDR3 gives the full variable domain: EPEVTQTPSHQVTQMGQEVILRCVPISNHLYFYWYRQILGQKVEFLVSFYNNEISEKSEIFDDQFSVERPDGSNFTLKIRSTKLEDSAMYFCASLFGTDHYEQYFGPGTRLTVT.

The sample holds many counts of this clonotype. This CDR3 reads CASRLLAGGPIEQYF. DNA of the CDR3: TGTGCCAGCAGATTACTAGCGGGAGGGCCGATTGAGCAGTACTTC. The chain combines TRBV7-2 with TRBJ2-7; TRBD2 agrees at 13 bases. Germline CDR1 is SGHTA and CDR2 is FQGNSA. This CDR3 has 15 residues. V shed 6 bases and J 7 bases; nucleotides not matched to a gene: 9.

The V call is TRBV7-8, the J call TRBJ2-1, with 11 bases identical to TRBD1. CDR1 SGHVS and CDR2 FQNEAQ come from the germline V gene. The CDR3 is made up of 16 amino acids. Trimming took 7 bases from V and 0 from J; bases not matched to a gene: 5. The CDR3: CASTWTGGGSYNEQFF. CDR3 bases: TGTGCCAGCACCTGGACAGGGGGCGGCTCCTACAATGAGCAGTTCTTC.

This clonotype was counted at least ten times. The chain has TRBV11-2 and TRBJ1-5; 9 bases map to TRBD1. Germline CDR1 is SGHAT and CDR2 is FQNNGV. The CDR3 spans 20 residues. V lost 1 base, J lost 0 bases, and 13 bases stayed unmatched. CDR3 bases: TGTGCCAGCAGCTTAGTCCCCACCACGACAGGGGGTTATAGCAATCAGCCCCAGCATTTT. Protein product: CASSLVPTTTGGYSNQPQHF.

This clonotype occurred a few times. The V gene is TRBV5-6, the J gene TRBJ2-3; D is ambiguous. Germline-derived CDR1 and CDR2 are SGHDT and YYEEEE. V was clipped by 3 bases and J by 7 bases, with 12 bases between them. This CDR3 region has 13 residues. DNA of the CDR3: TGTGCCAGCAGCTCCTCCCGGGCAAATACGCAGTATTTT. Its translation: CASSSSRANTQYF.

J is TRBJ2-7 and V is TRBV30; possible D gene TRBD2, 6 bases. The CDR3 extends over 11 amino acids. V was clipped by 8 bases and J by 3 bases, with 11 bases between them. Germline CDR1 and CDR2: GTSNPN and SVGIG (reference sequence). The CDR3 DNA reads as TGTGCCGGCCTGCGGGGCTACGAGCAGTACTTC. This gives the protein CAGLRGYEQYF. The full variable domain, with the rest looked up from reference TRBV30 and TRBJ2-7, is SQTIHQWPATLVQPVGSPLSLECTVEGTSNPNLYWYRQAAGRGLQLLFYSVGIGQISSEVPQNLSASRPQDRQFILSSKKLLLSDSGFYLCAGLRGYEQYFGPGTRLTVT.

This clonotype showed up just a few times. V is TRBV12-3 or TRBV12-4 and J is TRBJ1-2, with TRBD1 matching 7 bases. CDR3 length: 14 residues. Germline trimming cut 7 bases from V and 4 bases from J; bases unmatched to any gene: 9. CDR3 bases: TGTGCCAGCACCCAGACAGGGAAAATCTATGGCTACACCTTC. Protein sequence: CASTQTGKIYGYTF.

This clonotype was counted only a few times. This chain uses TRBV28 with TRBJ2-1; 13 bases are a match to TRBD2. Germline loops: CDR1 MDHEN, CDR2 SYDVKM. The V segment lost 4 bases and the J segment 2 bases; nucleotides outside the gene matches: 5. The CDR3 spans 17 residues. CDR3 DNA sequence: TGTGCCAGCAGTTCACCGGGACTAGCGGGGACCTACAATGAGCAGTTCTTC. This gives the protein CASSSPGLAGTYNEQFF.

The CDR3 is CASSLGTGGDEQFF. The CDR3 coding sequence is TGTGCCAGCAGCTTAGGGACAGGGGGGGATGAGCAGTTCTTC. This chain links TRBV7-8 with TRBJ2-1; 10 bases line up with TRBD1. With 1 base clipped from V and 8 bases from J, the junction kept 2 bases outside the gene matches. The CDR3 sequence is 14 residues long. CDR1 SGHVS and CDR2 FQNEAQ come from the germline V gene.

The chain couples TRBV20-1 to TRBJ2-7; D is undetermined. The CDR3 loop spans 16 amino acids. V lost 0 bases, J lost 0 bases, and 15 bases lay in between. Germline CDR1 reads DFQATT; CDR2 reads SNEGSKA (reference sequence). CDR3 DNA sequence: TGCAGTGCTAGAGATGGGAACAGCCTGAGCTCCTACGAGCAGTACTTC. This encodes CSARDGNSLSSYEQYF.

This clonotype showed up just a few times. The junction departs from germline at one end; a sequencing error may be responsible. The chain combines TRBV20-1 with TRBJ2-7, with 11 positions matching TRBD2. CDR1 is DFQATT, CDR2 SNEGSKA, per germline (reference sequence). This CDR3 region has 14 residues. The CDR3 spells CSTSGGPFGYEQYF. As DNA, the CDR3 is TGCAGTACTAGCGGGGGTCCCTTCGGGTACGAGCAGTACTTC.

This clonotype was counted at least ten times. The rearrangement uses TRBV6-4 and TRBJ2-3; D is ambiguous. Trimming removed 2 bases at V and 1 base at J, with 7 bases between. Germline values: CDR1 MRHNA, CDR2 SNTAGT. The CDR3 is 14 residues long. CDR3 protein: CASSDGSGTDTQYF. CDR3 sequence (DNA): TGTGCCAGCAGTGACGGATCTGGCACAGATACGCAGTATTTT.

Only a few counts were recorded for this clonotype. V usage is TRBV6-5 and J usage is TRBJ2-4, with 9 positions matching TRBD2. This CDR3 has 15 residues. With 4 bases clipped from V and 3 bases from J, the junction kept 4 bases outside the gene matches. Germline V lookup: CDR1 MNHEY, CDR2 SVGAGI. The CDR3 reads CASSWRGGLKNIQYF. Written as DNA, the CDR3 is TGTGCCAGCAGTTGGCGGGGGGGACTCAAAAACATTCAGTACTTC.

The chain links TRBV6-1 to TRBJ2-7, with a possible D match to TRBD1 (6 bases). The CDR3 length is 14 residues. Per the germline V gene, CDR1 is MNHNS and CDR2 is SASEGT. Trimming cost V 6 bases and J 3 bases, with 15 bases left between them. CDR3 region: CASRAQGGLYEQYF. In DNA form, the CDR3 reads TGTGCCAGCAGGGCACAGGGCGGTCTCTACGAGCAGTACTTC.

There are a few counts of this clonotype. The V and J genes are TRBV20-1 and TRBJ2-7, with D uncertain. This CDR3 comprises 12 residues. Trimming removed 7 bases at V and 5 bases at J, with 15 bases between. The germline V gene encodes CDR1 DFQATT and CDR2 SNEGSKA (reference sequence). The CDR3 nucleotides read TGCAGTGTGGACCGACCATGGGACGAGCAGTACTTC. It codes for CSVDRPWDEQYF.

This clonotype was seen a handful of times. This chain connects TRBV5-1 to TRBJ2-5; D is ambiguous. This CDR3 spans 15 amino acids. Germline V gene sequence: CDR1 SGHRS, CDR2 YFSETQ. V was shortened by 2 bases and J by 1 base, with 12 bases between the two germline ends. Here the CDR3 reads CASSFADGFQETQYF. In nucleotides, the CDR3 is TGCGCCAGCAGCTTTGCCGACGGCTTCCAAGAGACCCAGTACTTC.

V gene TRBV5-1 combines with J gene TRBJ1-3; D gene uncertain. The CDR3 loop spans 15 amino acids. Deletions cut 4 bases from V and 2 bases from J, with 13 bases between. In germline, CDR1 is SGHRS, CDR2 YFSETQ. Written as DNA, the CDR3 is TGCGCCAGCAGCCTCGACTCCTCGCCTGGAAACACCATATATTTT. Its protein is CASSLDSSPGNTIYF.

This chain links TRBV7-6 with TRBJ2-1, with unresolved D. Germline V gives CDR1 SGHVS, CDR2 FNYEAQ. Trimming took 5 bases from V and 2 from J, leaving 19 bases between them. CDR3 size: 17 residues. The DNA for the CDR3 is TGTGCCAGCAGCCCCCAAGCCGGCAGGCCAACCTACAATGAGCAGTTCTTC. It yields the protein CASSPQAGRPTYNEQFF.

This clonotype was observed a handful of times. This chain connects TRBV6-1 to TRBJ2-3; D not resolved. This CDR3 has 17 residues. The ends were cut back, 6 bases at V and 2 bases at J, with 21 bases in the middle. Germline V gene lookup returns CDR1 MNHNS and CDR2 SASEGT. CDR3: CASSPLLGPIDTDTQYF. The CDR3 DNA is TGTGCCAGCAGCCCCCTTTTAGGACCCATAGACACAGATACGCAGTATTTT.

The chain joins TRBV6-1 to TRBJ2-7; D remains ambiguous. V lost 6 bases to trimming and J lost 1 base, with 19 bases between them. Germline CDR1 is MNHNS and CDR2 is SASEGT. This CDR3 has 16 amino acids. Here the CDR3 DNA reads TGTGCCAGCAGCCCAGTCCCGTATTTCTTTTCCTACGAGCAGTACTTC. The encoded protein is CASSPVPYFFSYEQYF.

The rearrangement uses TRBV12-3 or TRBV12-4 and TRBJ2-3; either TRBD1 or TRBD2 may supply D (6 bases each). CDR3 length: 13 amino acids. Trimming cost V 3 bases and J 8 bases, with 12 bases left between them. The CDR3 is CASSFRGPATQYF. The CDR3 DNA sequence: TGTGCCAGCAGTTTTCGGGGGCCGGCTACGCAGTATTTT.

The chain recombines TRBV28 with TRBJ2-1; perhaps TRBD2 as D (6 bases). CDR3 size: 15 residues. V was pared by 5 bases and J by 4 bases, with 15 bases between. CDR1 is MDHEN and CDR2 is SYDVKM in the germline V gene. The CDR3 nucleotides are TGTGCCAGCAGTGCCGGAGGGATTTCTTACAATGAGCAGTTCTTC. Residues: CASSAGGISYNEQFF.

The chain is built from TRBV5-6 and TRBJ2-1; tentatively, D is TRBD2 (6 bases). Germline values: CDR1 SGHDT, CDR2 YYEEEE. V was pared by 4 bases and J by 7 bases, with 12 bases between. The CDR3 spans 13 residues. The DNA for the CDR3 is TGTGCCAGCAGCCGGCGGGAAGTAAATGAGCAGTTCTTC. This gives the protein CASSRREVNEQFF.

The chain carries TRBV29-1 and TRBJ2-2; D is perhaps TRBD1 (6 bases). The CDR3 has 14 residues. Trimming shortened V by 2 bases and J by 2 bases, and 9 bases separated the two germline ends. Looked up from germline, CDR1 is SQVTM and CDR2 is ANQGSEA. CDR3 in amino acids: CSVETGLNTGELFF. CDR3 DNA: TGCAGCGTTGAAACAGGGCTTAACACCGGGGAGCTGTTTTTT.

In this sample, this clonotype turned up a few times. The chain recombines TRBV6-5 with TRBJ1-4; D not resolved. This CDR3 is built from 17 residues. V shed 3 bases and J shed 5 bases, with 19 bases lying between them. Germline values: CDR1 MNHEY, CDR2 SVGAGI. The CDR3: CASSYISRGGTNEKLFF. The CDR3 DNA reads as TGTGCCAGCAGTTATATCTCACGGGGAGGTACGAATGAAAAACTGTTTTTT.

This clonotype was found many times. The V gene is TRBV4-2, the J gene TRBJ2-3, with a weak D call TRBD2 (5 bases). Germline CDR1 LGHNA, CDR2 YNFKEQ. The CDR3 extends over 15 amino acids. The V end was cut by 0 bases, the J end by 2 bases, with 9 bases between. CDR3 coding DNA: TGTGCCAGCAGCCAAGAGGGAGACTTCACAGATACGCAGTATTTT. It specifies CASSQEGDFTDTQYF.

The rearrangement joins TRBV20-1 to TRBJ2-5; TRBD1 matches 9 bases. The CDR3 has 15 amino acids. Trimming at V came to 5 bases and at J to 5 bases, leaving 12 bases not matched to a gene. Germline V gene lookup returns CDR1 DFQATT and CDR2 SNEGSKA (reference sequence). This CDR3 is CSAGPGQGVGETQYF. In DNA, the CDR3 is TGCAGTGCTGGACCGGGACAGGGAGTCGGGGAGACCCAGTACTTC.

The genes are TRBV20-1 and TRBJ2-7, with TRBD1 matching 7 bases. The length of the CDR3 is 13 residues. Germline CDR1 and CDR2: DFQATT and SNEGSKA (reference sequence). Trimming took 3 bases from V and 5 from J; bases not matched to a gene: 7. This chain's CDR3 is CSASEQGSHEQYF. The DNA of the CDR3 is TGCAGTGCTAGTGAACAGGGGTCCCACGAGCAGTACTTC.

The gene calls are TRBV19 and TRBJ1-2, with 8 positions matching TRBD1. Trimming cost V 3 bases and J 6 bases; bases outside gene matches: 6. The CDR3 covers 14 residues. Germline CDR1 and CDR2: LNHDA and SQIVND (reference sequence). The CDR3 protein is CASSILQGADGYTF. The DNA of the CDR3 is TGTGCCAGTAGTATCCTCCAGGGGGCTGATGGCTACACCTTC.

The chain is built from TRBV9 and TRBJ2-6, with D tentatively TRBD1 (5 bases). This CDR3 comprises 16 residues. Germline assignment: CDR1 SGDLS and CDR2 YYNGEE. The V end was cut by 5 bases, the J end by 3 bases, with 15 bases between. In DNA form, the CDR3 reads TGTGCCAGCAGTACTGACAGCTACCTTGGGGCCAACGTCCTGACTTTC. Translation gives CASSTDSYLGANVLTF. The full variable domain, rest sourced from reference TRBV9 and TRBJ2-6, is DSGVTQTPKHLITATGQRVTLRCSPRSGDLSVYWYQQSLDQGLQFLIQYYNGEERAKGNILERFSAQQFPDLHSELNLSSLELGDSALYFCASSTDSYLGANVLTFGAGSRLTVL.

This clonotype was found many times. The rearrangement joins TRBV29-1 to TRBJ2-3; 15 bases agree with TRBD2. After removal of 5 bases from V and 2 bases from J, the junction contained 5 bases not matched to a gene. Germline V CDR1 and CDR2: SQVTM, ANQGSEA. The CDR3 is made up of 16 amino acids. This CDR3 reads CSVSGLAGGNTDTQYF. CDR3 nucleotides: TGCAGCGTTTCCGGACTAGCGGGAGGGAACACAGATACGCAGTATTTT.